Following are 17 T cell receptor beta chains from one sample sequenced in a study of somatic mutations in cytotoxic T cells in rheumatoid arthritis. This table comes from immunoSEQ multiplex PCR, and its TCRdb copy is limited to in-frame clones, with some not included. This table has about 18,000 clones, about 80% appearing once. Sequenced material: CD8+ T cells sorted from blood. These receptor sequences come from an adult with rheumatoid arthritis.

V and J are TRBV2 and TRBJ2-1, with 8 nucleotides matching TRBD2. Germline V gene lookup returns CDR1 SNHLY and CDR2 FYNNEI. The CDR3 has 13 residues. V gave up 1 base and J gave up 7 bases; unmatched junction bases: 0. CDR3: CASSEGGGNEQFF. As DNA, the CDR3 is TGTGCCAGCAGTGAAGGCGGGGGGAATGAGCAGTTCTTC.

CDR3 amino acids: CASSIGQARGYEQYF. The CDR3 DNA is TGTGCCAGTAGTATAGGACAGGCTAGGGGTTACGAGCAGTACTTC. The rearrangement joins TRBV19 to TRBJ2-7; D is possibly TRBD1 (6 bases). This CDR3 is 15 amino acids long. Trimming left V 1 base short and J 4 bases short, with 14 bases between. The germline gives CDR1 LNHDA, CDR2 SQIVND (reference sequence).

This chain connects TRBV7-9 to TRBJ2-2, with TRBD1 matching 7 bases. Germline CDR1 and CDR2: SEHNR and FQNEAQ (reference sequence). The CDR3 runs to 15 residues. Germline trimming cut 5 bases from V and 6 bases from J; bases unmatched to any gene: 9. CDR3 coding DNA: TGTGCCAGCAGCCCCCCCGACAGGGTTCCCGGGGAGCTGTTTTTT. This sequence encodes CASSPPDRVPGELFF.

The chain combines TRBV7-9 with TRBJ1-2; D remains unclear. The V gene lost 5 bases and the J gene lost 8 bases, with 21 bases spanning the gap. The CDR3 consists of 15 residues. Germline values: CDR1 SEHNR, CDR2 FQNEAQ (reference sequence). Here the CDR3 reads CASSGLQRDVWGYTF. Here the CDR3 DNA reads TGTGCCAGCAGCGGCTTACAGCGAGACGTGTGGGGCTACACCTTC.

The chain links TRBV4-2 to TRBJ2-7, with 9 bases aligning to TRBD2. Germline V gene sequence: CDR1 LGHNA, CDR2 YNFKEQ. The V and J ends lost 0 bases and 0 bases, in that order; junction bases with no gene match: 6. This CDR3 region has 17 residues. This CDR3 is CASSQDQSGRFSYEQYF. CDR3 nucleotides: TGTGCCAGCAGCCAAGACCAAAGCGGGAGGTTCTCCTACGAGCAGTACTTC.

J is TRBJ2-1 and V is TRBV30; 12 bases match TRBD2. The length of the CDR3 is 15 residues. Germline values: CDR1 GTSNPN, CDR2 SVGIG (reference sequence). V trimming: 2 bases; J trimming: 6 bases; junction bases outside the gene matches: 5. In DNA form, the CDR3 reads TGTGCCTGGAGTACTAGCGGGAGGTCTGTCAATGAGCAGTTCTTC. Translated, it gives CAWSTSGRSVNEQFF. The full variable domain, with the rest looked up from reference TRBV30 and TRBJ2-1, is SQTIHQWPATLVQPVGSPLSLECTVEGTSNPNLYWYRQAAGRGLQLLFYSVGIGQISSEVPQNLSASRPQDRQFILSSKKLLLSDSGFYLCAWSTSGRSVNEQFFGPGTRLTVL.

The genes are TRBV15 and TRBJ2-7; 11 bases align to TRBD1. Germline trimming cut 3 bases from V and 5 bases from J; bases unmatched to any gene: 9. Germline V gene data show CDR1 as LNHNV and CDR2 as YYDKDF (reference sequence). The length of the CDR3 is 16 residues. The CDR3 loop reads CATSSFSDRGPDEQYF. The CDR3, as DNA: TGTGCCACCAGCAGTTTTTCGGACAGGGGGCCCGACGAGCAGTACTTC.

The V call is TRBV25-1, the J call TRBJ2-7; 9 positions match TRBD2. Germline loops: CDR1 MGHDK, CDR2 SYGVNS. Unmatched junction bases numbered 5, after V lost 6 bases and J lost 2 bases. This CDR3 is built from 14 residues. The CDR3: CASRVAGETYEQYF. CDR3 coding DNA: TGTGCCAGCAGGGTAGCGGGAGAAACCTACGAGCAGTACTTC.

The V call is TRBV5-8, the J call TRBJ1-1; no reliable D call. Trimming took off 0 bases at V and 10 bases at J, with 19 bases between the two ends. The germline CDR1 and CDR2 sequences are SGHTS and YDEGEE. This CDR3 region has 15 residues. The DNA of the CDR3 is TGTGCCAGCAGCTTGGTGGGAGGGAGTCAACTGGGAGCTTTCTTT. Protein product: CASSLVGGSQLGAFF.

V usage is TRBV27 and J usage is TRBJ2-7; 7 bases are shared with TRBD2. Germline trimming cut 5 bases from V and 2 bases from J; bases unmatched to any gene: 9. From germline, CDR1 is MNHEY and CDR2 SMNVEV (reference sequence). The CDR3 extends over 15 amino acids. The DNA of the CDR3 is TGTGCCAGCAGTACCTGGGGGGGATCTACCTACGAGCAGTACTTC. Protein sequence: CASSTWGGSTYEQYF.

By sample share, this clone is medium-sized. V gene TRBV5-6 combines with J gene TRBJ2-1; D is unresolved. V gave up 2 bases and J gave up 8 bases, with 5 bases separating them. The CDR3 is made up of 11 amino acids. The V gene's germline CDR1 is SGHDT and CDR2 YYEEEE. The CDR3, as DNA: TGTGCCAGCAGCTTTACCTATGAGCAGTTCTTC. It yields the protein CASSFTYEQFF.

This clone was counted once. The chain joins TRBV7-7 to TRBJ2-7; D may be TRBD1 (6 bases). The CDR3 length is 13 residues. Between the trimmed V and J ends, which lost 1 base and 3 bases, there was a span of 7 bases. Germline V lookup: CDR1 SSHAT, CDR2 FNYEAQ (reference sequence). The CDR3 loop is CASSLGQDYEQYF. CDR3 sequence (DNA): TGTGCCAGCAGCTTAGGACAGGACTACGAGCAGTACTTC.

The sample holds one count of this clone. This sequence joins TRBV27 and TRBJ1-4; 9 nucleotides agree with TRBD1. The CDR3 is 14 residues long. Unmatched junction bases numbered 9, after V lost 5 bases and J lost 11 bases. Germline CDR1 MNHEY, CDR2 SMNVEV (reference sequence). CDR3 loop: CASSLRTGDTKLFF. CDR3 DNA sequence: TGTGCCAGCAGTCTACGGACAGGGGACACGAAACTGTTTTTT.

The rearrangement links TRBV7-8 to TRBJ2-7; no firm D call. Germline V lookup: CDR1 SGHVS, CDR2 FQNEAQ. V lost 0 bases and J 2 bases, leaving 20 bases between the germline ends. The CDR3 extends over 18 amino acids. The CDR3 loop reads CASSLARGWGDPTYEQYF. The DNA of the CDR3 is TGTGCCAGCAGCTTAGCGCGAGGTTGGGGTGATCCTACCTACGAGCAGTACTTC.

CDR3 loop: CATSREGTDTQYF. CDR3 DNA: TGTGCCACCAGCAGAGAGGGCACAGATACGCAGTATTTT. V and J are TRBV15 and TRBJ2-3; no clear D. The ends were cut back, 0 bases at V and 1 base at J, with 2 bases in the middle. Germline V lookup: CDR1 LNHNV, CDR2 YYDKDF (reference sequence). CDR3 length equals 13 residues.

In this sample, this clone turned up once. The chain joins TRBV5-4 to TRBJ2-1; 11 nucleotides match TRBD2. J lost 4 bases, V lost 2 bases, and 5 bases had no gene match. Germline CDR1 is SGHNT and CDR2 is YYREEE (reference sequence). CDR3 length: 16 residues. The CDR3 protein is CASSFLAGGSYNEQFF. CDR3 DNA sequence: TGTGCCAGCAGCTTCTTAGCGGGAGGGTCTTACAATGAGCAGTTCTTC.

The V gene is TRBV4-3, the J gene TRBJ2-1, with TRBD2 identical over 9 bases. The CDR3 totals 18 residues. V lost 4 bases and J lost 6; bases outside the gene matches: 16. CDR1 LGHNA and CDR2 YSLEER come from the germline V gene. The CDR3 nucleotides read TGCGCCAGCAGCCGATCAAATTTACTAGCGGGCGGAGGCAATGAGCAGTTCTTC. Its protein product is CASSRSNLLAGGGNEQFF.